This T cell receptor (beta chain) is from a study of HIV-infected patients and healthy controls. Notes on the study in general: HIV-infected patients and controls differed significantly in mean usage of eight alpha and eight beta V genes. Healthy controls carried many MAIT alpha-chain CDR3s, while HIV+ repertoires had few. The seeming recovery of the Gini index after therapy in HIV-infected patients vanished in size-matched data.

The repertoire came from unfractionated whole blood and reflected all unsorted peripheral T cells. cDNA was made from approximately 0.55 ug RNA using alpha and beta constant primers. Each of the alpha and beta chains got its own library through chain-specific third strand synthesis with indices. The cDNA received a 5' RACE adapter containing a random hexamer plus an SP2 sequencing primer site. TCRdb used MiXCR to reprocess the 5' RACE reads, holding one entry per CDR3 protein. The data hold roughly 9,000 distinct CDR3 sequences, with 5.5% to 6% observed a single time. Judged by abundance, this clonotype is medium-sized (0.01 to 0.1%). Its antigen is undetermined. The V end lost 6 bases, the J end lost 10 bases, and 13 bases lay between the germline ends. The CDR3 is made up of 12 amino acids.

This chain links TRBV12-3 or TRBV12-4 with TRBJ2-1; D may be TRBD1 or TRBD2 (5 bases each). This TCR was recovered from an adult in good health. The sample comprised blood. CDR3 DNA sequence: TGTGCCAGCAGACTAGGGGCCAACGAGCAGTTCTTC. Translated: CASRLGANEQFF.